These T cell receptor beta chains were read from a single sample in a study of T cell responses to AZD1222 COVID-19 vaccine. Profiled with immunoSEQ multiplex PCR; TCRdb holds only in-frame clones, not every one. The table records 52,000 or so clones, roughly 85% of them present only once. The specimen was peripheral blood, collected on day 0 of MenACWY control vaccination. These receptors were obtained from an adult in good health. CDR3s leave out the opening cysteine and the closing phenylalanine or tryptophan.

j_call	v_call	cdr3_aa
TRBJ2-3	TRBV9	ASSSSGRGDTQY
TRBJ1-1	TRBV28	ASSSPGGGHGTEAF
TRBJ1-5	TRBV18	ASSPDFGSADNQPQH
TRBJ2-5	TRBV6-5	ARPGQGAGETQY
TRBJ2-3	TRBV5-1	ASSLRQGREDTQY
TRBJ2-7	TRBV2	ASSTGTAYEQY
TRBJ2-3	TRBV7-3	ASSLTDLAGSGDTQY
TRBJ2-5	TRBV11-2	ASSLYRVQETQY
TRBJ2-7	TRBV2	AITSGGGYEQY
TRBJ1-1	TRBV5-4	ASSLGIGETEAF
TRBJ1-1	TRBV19	ASSIAVHTEAF
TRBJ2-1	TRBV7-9	ASSLAGSYNEQF
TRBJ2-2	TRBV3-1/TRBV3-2	ASSHSGGGTGELF
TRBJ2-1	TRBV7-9	ASSLAVGGTGDNEQF
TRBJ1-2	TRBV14	ASSLPGENGYT
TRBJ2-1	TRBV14	ASSQAGLANEQF
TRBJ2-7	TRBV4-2	ASSQDAAGETYEQY
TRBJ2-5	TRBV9	ASSIGQGGQETQY
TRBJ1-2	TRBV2	ASRRQGAYGYT
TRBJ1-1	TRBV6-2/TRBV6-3	ASSDPGQGHGEAF
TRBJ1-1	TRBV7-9	ASSLGQGLDTEAF
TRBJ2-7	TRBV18	ASSRGTGDYEQY
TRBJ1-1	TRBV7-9	ASSSTGHPNTEAF
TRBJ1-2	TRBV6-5	ASRATAIYGYT
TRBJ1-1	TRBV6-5	ASSLDRPNTEAF
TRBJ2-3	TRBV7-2	ASSLADTQY
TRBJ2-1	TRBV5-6	ASSLAGRAGNEQF
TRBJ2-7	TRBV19	ASSLQGAYEQY
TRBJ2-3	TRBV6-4	ASRGGDSSTDTQY
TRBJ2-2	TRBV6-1	ASSEYGGSTGELF
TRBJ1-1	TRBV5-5	ASSYSQGRGTEAF
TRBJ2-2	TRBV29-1	SVNFNTGELF
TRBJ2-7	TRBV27	ASSFSASHEQY
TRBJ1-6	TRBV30	AWSPQDRINSPLH
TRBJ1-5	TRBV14	ASSKESNQPQH
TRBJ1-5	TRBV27	ASSFRSQTSNQPQH
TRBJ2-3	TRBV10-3	AIRPTGGADTQY
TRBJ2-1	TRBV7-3	ASSAGPNNEQF
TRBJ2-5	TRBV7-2	ASSLAGLGEETQY
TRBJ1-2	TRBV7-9	ASSLDRGDSGYT
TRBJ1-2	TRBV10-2	ASSVVLGGADYGYT
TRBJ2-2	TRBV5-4	ASSRAGMGNTGELF
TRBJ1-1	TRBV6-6	ASSYSGSEAF
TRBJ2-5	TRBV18	ASSVKAGTETQY
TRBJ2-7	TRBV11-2	ASSLRIGTYEQY
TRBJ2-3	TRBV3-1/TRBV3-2	ASRRQGTDTQY
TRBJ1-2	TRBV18	ASSPPGNGNYGYT
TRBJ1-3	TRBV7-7	ASSLARDAGNTIY
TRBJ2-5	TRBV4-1	ASSQGQETQY
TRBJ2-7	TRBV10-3	AISEVTSGTF
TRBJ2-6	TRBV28	ASSRPGVGANVLT